This TCR beta chain derives from a study of coeliac disease. Study-wide context: Coeliac patients had active, refractory type I, or gluten-free-diet-controlled disease.

Turning to this clone: Its antigen is not identified.

With 2 bases removed from V and 6 bases from J, the gap between germline ends came to 10 bases. This CDR3 has 14 amino acids. Germline V lookup: CDR1 MNHEY, CDR2 SMNVEV (reference sequence). Sequenced by immunoSEQ multiplex PCR; TCRdb stores in-frame clones only, minus some. The profile shows 6,700 or so clones, 60% to 70% of them singletons. Findings and caveats of the study: Control samples showed higher TRB and TRG clonality than intraepithelial and lamina propria samples in active celiac disease. Intraepithelial and lamina propria fractions were not highly pure, so cross-contamination was possible. Of coeliac lamina propria samples, about 55% of the 18 held published gliadin-specific TRB sequences, versus 1 of 6 controls. Most TRB amino acid sequences occurred in only one sample.

This sequence was found in a woman between 18 and 30 years old with active celiac disease. The source material was lamina propria lymphocytes from the gut. The rearrangement uses TRBV27 and TRBJ2-2; possible D gene TRBD2, 7 bases. The CDR3 sequence is CASSLGGGPGELFF. For the CDR3, the DNA is TGTGCCAGCAGTTTAGGGGGGGGGCCCGGGGAGCTGTTTTTT.